These 23 T cell receptor beta chains were all obtained from the same sample, sequenced in a study of tumor and adjacent non-tumor tissue in lung cancer. RNA was extracted from bulk tissue without any cell sorting. TCRbeta libraries were built with three rounds of nested PCR, modified from ARM-PCR. TCRdb ran MiXCR on the multiplex PCR reads and lists one entry per CDR3 protein. The sample has some 78,000 distinct CDR3 sequences; 75% to 90% are singletons. Sequencing was carried out using lung tumor tissue. The receptors were gathered from a woman aged 45-65 years with non-small cell lung cancer.

As concerns this clonotype: The junction does not match germline at one end; this may be a read error. In DNA, the CDR3 is TGTGTCAGCAGTTCGAAGAGGGACGGTAACTATGGTTACACCTTC. Encoded protein: CVSSSKRDGNYGYTF. This chain joins TRBV28 and TRBJ1-2, with D possibly being TRBD1 (5 bases). Looked up from germline, CDR1 is MDHEN and CDR2 is SYDVKM. This CDR3 contains 15 residues.

Of note for this clonotype: Being one base from a much bigger clone, this may be a read error. The chain has TRBV30 and TRBJ2-7; perhaps D is TRBD1 or TRBD2 (6 bases each). The CDR3 sequence is 14 residues long. Germline lookup yields CDR1 GTSNPN and CDR2 SVGIG (reference sequence). CDR3 bases: TGTGCCTGGAGCCCGGTGTCGGGGGCGGTAGAGCAGAACTTC. Translated, it gives CAWSPVSGAVEQNF.

The CDR3: CASSYSSPNGNTYEQYF. The CDR3 region has the DNA TGTGCCAGCAGTTACTCGTCCCCAAACGGGAATACCTACGAGCAGTACTTC. The V and J genes are TRBV6-6 and TRBJ2-7, with D possibly being TRBD2 (5 bases). Deletions cut 0 bases from V and 2 bases from J, with 17 bases between. The CDR3 contains 17 residues. CDR1 and CDR2 (germline): MNHNY, SVGAGI (reference sequence).

A word on this clonotype: A single base separates this from a much larger clone, so it may be a read error. The chain couples TRBV7-8 to TRBJ2-1; D is perhaps TRBD2 (6 bases). Germline assignment: CDR1 SGHVS and CDR2 FQNEAQ. The CDR3 runs 15 residues. V lost 1 base, J lost 9 bases, and 16 bases lay in between. Here the CDR3 DNA reads TGTGCCAGCAGCTTAGGTTGGGGCGGGGTGGGTGAGCAGTTCTTC. Protein sequence: CASSLGWGGVGEQFF.

In regard to this clonotype: It is unclear where the CDR3 begins or ends on the DNA, so no DNA is shown, and the CDR3 is as TCRdb lists it. J is TRBJ2-1 and V is TRBV29-1; the D call TRBD2 from the table was never checked on the DNA. The CDR3 is 12 amino acids in total, end residues counted. Germline-derived CDR1 and CDR2 are SQVTM and ANQGSEA. The CDR3 reads CSVGGGSNEQCF.

The chain links TRBV20-1 to TRBJ1-6; D possibly corresponds to TRBD1 (5 bases). Germline CDR1 is DFQATT and CDR2 is SNEGSKA (reference sequence). The CDR3 is made up of 20 amino acids. The CDR3 region is CNTRWIGVVSRAEQGSPLHF. The CDR3 DNA reads TGCAATACTCGATGGATTGGGGTCGTGTCTCGGGCGGAGCAGGGATCACCCCTCCACTTT.

Remarks on this clonotype: A junction end diverges from the germline sequence, so it may reflect a read error. V is TRBV28 and J is TRBJ2-7; D is uncertain. CDR3 length equals 14 residues. Germline assignment: CDR1 MDHEN and CDR2 SYDVKM. Here the CDR3 DNA reads TGTGCCAGCAGTTTTTTTGATCGGTCCTACGATCAGTACTTC. Translated, it gives CASSFFDRSYDQYF. Full variable domain (rest looked up from reference TRBV28 and TRBJ2-7): DVKVTQSSRYLVKRTGEKVFLECVQDMDHENMFWYRQDPGLGLRLIYFSYDVKMKEKGDIPEGYSVSREKKERFSLILESASTNQTSMYLCASSFFDRSYDQYFGPGTRLTVT.

The rearrangement uses TRBV4-2 and TRBJ2-1; no definite D call. Germline assignment: CDR1 LGHNA and CDR2 YNFKEQ. V lost 10 bases and J 6 bases, leaving 16 bases between the germline ends. There are 13 residues in the CDR3. Here the CDR3 reads CANNQGTINEQFF. The CDR3, as DNA: TGTGCCAACAACCAAGGCACAATCAATGAGCAGTTCTTC.

Regarding this clonotype: Compared with germline, one end of the junction differs, possibly owing to a read error. The chain recombines TRBV6-2 or TRBV6-3 with TRBJ2-5; maybe TRBD1 (5 bases). CDR1 and CDR2 (germline): MNHEY, SVGEGT. The CDR3 is 20 residues long. The CDR3 nucleotides read TGTGCCAGCAGTTACAATTACCGACAGAAAACGACTGTCCCCCAAGAGACCCAGAACTTC. Amino acid sequence: CASSYNYRQKTTVPQETQNF.

To note about this clonotype: A much larger clone lies one base from this, so it may be a read error. The chain has TRBV7-9 and TRBJ2-3; the D is unclear. The CDR3 is 12 amino acids. The V gene's germline CDR1 is SEHNR and CDR2 FQNEAQ (reference sequence). V gave up 4 bases and J gave up 5 bases, with 7 bases separating them. The CDR3 region has the DNA TGTGCCAGCAGCTCCCCCGTAGATACGCAGTATTTT. It yields the protein CASSSPVDTQYF.

In the case of this clonotype: The final CDR3 position lacks the conserved phenylalanine or tryptophan, pointing to a likely read error. CDR3 protein: CASSPETGLSGANVLTI. CDR3 coding DNA: TGTGCCAGCAGCCCCGAAACAGGGTTGTCTGGGGCCAACGTCCTGACTATC. The chain couples TRBV7-8 to TRBJ2-6; perhaps TRBD1 as D (6 bases). The V gene's germline CDR1 is SGHVS and CDR2 FQNEAQ. This CDR3 has 17 amino acids. Trimming cost V 5 bases and J 1 base, with 15 bases left between them.

Points on this clonotype: Since the CDR3 does not end with the conserved phenylalanine or tryptophan, this likely comes from a read error. This chain connects TRBV5-6 to TRBJ1-6; 8 bases map to TRBD1. There are 16 residues in the CDR3. Germline values: CDR1 SGHDT, CDR2 YYEEEE. V lost 5 bases to trimming and J lost 10 bases; unmatched junction nucleotides: 14. DNA of the CDR3: TGTGCCAGCAGTCTCTCCGACAGGGGATTAAGATCACCCCTCCACCTT. This encodes CASSLSDRGLRSPLHL.

About this clonotype: This likely comes from a read error, as the CDR3 has no conserved phenylalanine or tryptophan at its end. The chain carries TRBV20-1 and TRBJ2-3; D is possibly TRBD2 (5 bases). CDR1 and CDR2 from the germline V gene are DFQATT and SNEGSKA (reference sequence). CDR3 size: 13 residues. V was cut by 6 bases and J by 5 bases, with 15 bases left in between. The CDR3 bases are TGCAGTGCACCCCCGGGATCGGGAGATACGCAGTATTCT. This codes for CSAPPGSGDTQYS.

J is TRBJ1-5 and V is TRBV20-1, with a tentative D call TRBD1 (5 bases). With 1 base removed from V and 6 bases from J, the gap between germline ends came to 16 bases. CDR3 length: 15 amino acids. The germline CDR1 and CDR2 sequences are DFQATT and SNEGSKA (reference sequence). The CDR3 spells CSARGQWQGFQPQHF. CDR3 coding DNA: TGCAGTGCTAGAGGCCAGTGGCAGGGTTTTCAGCCCCAGCATTTT.

On this clonotype: An end of the junction differs from the germline gene, which may be a read error. The chain recombines TRBV4-1 with TRBJ2-7; 7 positions match TRBD1. The CDR3 spans 15 residues. CDR1 and CDR2 from the germline V gene are MGHRA and YSYEKL. CDR3 sequence reads: CASSKDTGQAYEQYF. The CDR3 DNA follows: TGCGCCAGCAGCAAAGACACAGGACAGGCCTACGAGCAGTACTTC.

Points on this clonotype: Because it lacks the conserved phenylalanine or tryptophan at the end, this CDR3 is likely a read error. This chain uses TRBV10-1 with TRBJ2-1, with D perhaps TRBD2 (5 bases). Germline lookup yields CDR1 WNHNN and CDR2 SYGVQD (reference sequence). V was cut by 0 bases and J by 4 bases, with 19 bases left in between. The length of the CDR3 is 18 residues. This chain's CDR3 is CASSESGSIRTGYNEQFL. DNA of the CDR3: TGCGCCAGCAGTGAGTCGGGGTCTATCCGGACGGGGTACAATGAGCAGTTCTTA.

The rearrangement links TRBV20-1 to TRBJ2-3, with D perhaps being TRBD1 or TRBD2 (6 bases each). The CDR3 sequence is 16 residues long. Germline V gene sequence: CDR1 DFQATT, CDR2 SNEGSKA (reference sequence). V shed 6 bases and J shed 0 bases, with 19 bases lying between them. This CDR3 is CSAARGLGGSTDTQYF. CDR3 coding DNA: TGCAGTGCCGCGAGGGGGTTAGGGGGGAGCACAGATACGCAGTATTTT.

About this clonotype itself: A read error is possible here, since a much larger clone lies one base away. V is TRBV28 and J is TRBJ1-2, with 9 positions matching TRBD1. V dropped 7 bases and J dropped 4; count of bases not matched to a gene: 7. Germline V gene lookup returns CDR1 MDHEN and CDR2 SYDVKM. The CDR3 spans 14 residues. This CDR3 reads CASTGQGRSYGYTF. The CDR3 region has the DNA TGTGCCAGCACAGGACAGGGGAGGTCCTATGGCTACACCTTC.

This clonotype was counted a single time. Sequence at one end of the junction differs from germline and may be a read error. The chain links TRBV5-8 to TRBJ2-3, with 12 bases lining up with TRBD2. CDR1 and CDR2 from the germline V gene are SGHTS and YDEGEE. The CDR3 consists of 16 residues. This CDR3 is CPGSTGLAGSTDTQCF. The CDR3 DNA sequence: TGTCCCGGCAGCACGGGACTAGCGGGTAGCACAGATACGCAGTGTTTT.

On this clonotype itself: The final CDR3 position lacks the conserved phenylalanine or tryptophan, pointing to a likely read error. The gene calls are TRBV6-1 and TRBJ1-6; D gene uncertain. This CDR3 has 11 amino acids. The germline V gene has CDR1 MNHNS and CDR2 SASEGT. For the CDR3, the DNA is TGTGTCAGCAATTTGGGCTCACCCCTCCACATT. Its protein product is CVSNLGSPLHI.

Remarks on this clonotype: One end of the junction fails to match germline, which may point to a read error. The chain employs TRBV12-3 or TRBV12-4 and TRBJ2-1, with TRBD1 matching 7 bases. CDR3 length: 18 amino acids. The DNA for the CDR3 is TGTGCCCGCAGTCGGCCCCCCACAGGGGCCGAGACCTACAATGAGCAGTTCTTT. Translated, it gives CARSRPPTGAETYNEQFF.

A word on this clonotype: Since the CDR3 does not end with the conserved phenylalanine or tryptophan, this likely comes from a read error. The chain is built from TRBV11-2 and TRBJ2-3; D may be TRBD1 or TRBD2 (5 bases each). The CDR3 is 17 residues long. Germline lookup yields CDR1 SGHAT and CDR2 FQNNGV. The DNA for the CDR3 is TGCGCCAGCAGCTTAGATAAGGGGCTAGCCTCCACAGATACACAGTATTGT. It encodes CASSLDKGLASTDTQYC.

With regard to this clonotype: Because the CDR3 is missing its conserved closing phenylalanine or tryptophan, this is likely a read error. The limits of the CDR3 on the DNA are not certain, so only TCRdb's listed CDR3 is given. V and J are TRBV20-1 and TRBJ2-1. Germline CDR1 reads DFQATT; CDR2 reads SNEGSKA (reference sequence). The CDR3 is 11 amino acids in total, end residues counted. The CDR3 loop reads CNARLHNEQLC.